This T cell receptor (beta chain) is from a study of T cell responses to AZD1222 COVID-19 vaccine (dated by TCRdb to the early 2020s). For context, the study as a whole: AZD1222 recipients with second doses at about 4 weeks or about 12 weeks were pooled, because spike-specific TCR depth and breadth did not differ between schedules. A total of approximately 230 trial participants underwent TCR sequencing, of whom around 200 received two doses of AZD1222 and about 25 received two doses of the MenACWY control vaccine. Enrollment into the trials was organized by age into subgroups of 18-55, 56-69 and 70-plus years, and those subgroups contained approximately 150, 30 and 60 TCR-sequenced participants, respectively.

The CDR3 regions of human TCRbeta chains were subjected to immunosequencing. Regarding the original processing steps: TCRs in the repertoires were compared against a reference library of SARS-CoV-2-specific TCRs that had been generated with the MIRA antigen-specificity platform. Breadth was defined as the fraction of unique TCRs that were SARS-CoV-2-associated, and depth was defined as the fraction of total T cells that were SARS-CoV-2-associated. Each spike-specific TCR was assigned to its reactive spike region and to a CD4 or CD8 class using the MIRA data. Log10-transformed breadth and depth values were compared by one-way ANOVA with Sidak's multiple comparisons tests. In its TCRdb copy, this immuneACCESS table keeps in-frame sequences only and misses some clones. Where compared with another copy, unresolved V genes explain less than half of these, and the others have no known cause. V and J calls and clone size follow that table, whereas D and trimming were derived from the DNA. The sample table records fewer than 200,000 clones; more than 90% of these occur just once. The ten largest clones take up 2.5% to 3% of the sample.

A word on this clone: The target of this receptor is not known. No base quality values were provided; no much bigger clone lies one nucleotide off.

Unmatched junction bases come to 10, with V trimmed by 2 bases and J by 4 bases. CDR1 and CDR2, looked up from the germline V gene, are KGHSH and LQKENI. The CDR3 has 17 amino acids, counting the end cysteine and phenylalanine. Just the 51-base CDR3 DNA is kept, in frame starting at base 1. The research as a whole found: Conclusions about previously exposed vaccinees are limited because only six or seven AZD1222 recipients were SARS-CoV-2 seropositive at baseline. CD4 TCRs associated with the vaccine covered the entire spike protein, and the dominant responses were in regions 160-218 and 743-854. Epitopes outside the regions mutated in the B.1.351 and B.1.1.7 variants were reportedly recognized by nearly half of the unique spike-specific TCRs. The 56-69-year group was small, and its depth increase did not reach significance, likely because of low power. Because no day 14 peak-response samples were available, repertoires were characterized only after the peak T cell response. After two AZD1222 doses, spike-specific TCR breadth and depth were significantly higher than at day 0 and than in MenACWY recipients. Participants were mostly white British and included more females than males, and it was suggested by the authors that clonal diversity may have been underestimated.

In light of the paper, this sample's time point label describes: baseline before first vaccination. Samples from vaccinated people were obtained from the UK trials COV001 and COV002, which included a single-blind randomized controlled phase 2/3 trial of AZD1222 (ChAdOx1 nCoV-19) in healthy adults. For TCRbeta chain sequencing, PBMC samples from trial participants were taken at day 0 and at day 28 after the second dose. Sequenced here: peripheral blood, sampled on day 0 of AZD1222 vaccination. The chain was built from TRBV18 and TRBJ2-5; TRBD2 matches 10 bases in the middle. This sequence was found in an adult in good health. The CDR3 has the sequence CASSPVAASGSGETQYF. The nucleotide sequence is given as TGTGCCAGCTCACCAGTCGCGGCTAGCGGGAGCGGAGAGACCCAGTACTTC.